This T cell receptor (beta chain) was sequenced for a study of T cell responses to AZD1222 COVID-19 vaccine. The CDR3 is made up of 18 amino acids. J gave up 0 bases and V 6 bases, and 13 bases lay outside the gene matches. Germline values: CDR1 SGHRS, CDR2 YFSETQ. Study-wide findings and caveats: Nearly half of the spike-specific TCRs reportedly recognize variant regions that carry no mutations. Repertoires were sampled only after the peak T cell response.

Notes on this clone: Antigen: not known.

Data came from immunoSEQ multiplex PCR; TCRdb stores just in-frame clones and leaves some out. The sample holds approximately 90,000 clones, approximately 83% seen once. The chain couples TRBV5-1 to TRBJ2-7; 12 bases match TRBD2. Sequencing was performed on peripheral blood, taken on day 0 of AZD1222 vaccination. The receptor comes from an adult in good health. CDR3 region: CASTNSGQGLAGSYEQYF. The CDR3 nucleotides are TGCGCCAGCACTAATTCGGGACAGGGACTAGCGGGCTCCTACGAGCAGTACTTC.